This T cell receptor beta chain originates from a study of T cell responses to AZD1222 COVID-19 vaccine. On the study more broadly: The analysis combined second doses at about 4 or about 12 weeks.

The germline CDR1 and CDR2 sequences are MNHEY and SMNVEV (reference sequence). The CDR3 has 12 amino acids. Between the trimmed V and J ends, which lost 3 bases and 6 bases, there was a span of 6 bases. Clones were read by immunoSEQ multiplex PCR, and TCRdb kept only the in-frame ones, dropping some. This table holds 150,000 to 200,000 clones, 70% to 90% found once. The rearrangement joins TRBV27 to TRBJ1-5, with D unclear. The sequenced sample was peripheral blood, obtained on day 0 of AZD1222 vaccination. The clonotype originates from an adult in good health. The CDR3 DNA is TGTGCCAGCAGTTTCGTCGGTCAGCCCCAGCATTTT. This codes for CASSFVGQPQHF.